The source of this T cell receptor (beta chain) is a study of blood T cells in healthy people across ages. The CDR3 extends over 15 amino acids. Per the germline V gene, CDR1 is SGHTA and CDR2 is FQGNSA. With V trimmed by 5 bases and J by 1 base, 2 bases remained unmatched. Each donor was a healthy Caucasian individual from Russia, aged about 6 to 95. This clonotype showed up many times. A J-beta primer mix and a sample-barcoded 5' primer were used in a second PCR of roughly 7 to 12 cycles. TCRdb independently ran MiXCR on the 5' RACE reads; one entry per CDR3 protein. The table includes roughly 1.6 million distinct CDR3 sequences, roughly a third detected once.

This TCR derives from a woman in her 30s in good health. The chain joins TRBV7-2 to TRBJ2-3; 11 nucleotides agree with TRBD2. The material sequenced was blood. The CDR3 spells CASSETSGGTDTQYF. CDR3 nucleotide sequence: TGTGCCAGCAGCGAGACTAGCGGGGGCACAGATACGCAGTATTTT.